The clone carrying this T cell receptor beta chain has only a few counts. These data originate in a study of T cells in Graves' hyperthyroidism and ophthalmopathy. Trimming pared 4 bases from V and 3 bases from J, leaving 4 bases between. Per germline, CDR1 SQVTM and CDR2 ANQGSEA. The CDR3 length is 10 residues. Regions amplified from RNA transcripts were the TCR beta CDR3 regions. With the HTBI primer set, the TCR CDR3 went through a first round of RT-PCR. TCRdb redid the calling of the multiplex PCR reads with MiXCR, one entry per CDR3 protein. Found here are 560,000 or so distinct CDR3 sequences, just under 20% of them singletons; the top ten hold about 45%.

The chain recombines TRBV29-1 with TRBJ2-7; no clear D. This clonotype was sampled from a man aged 40-49 years with Graves' ophthalmopathy. Sequencing was performed on blood. CDR3 in DNA: TGCAGCGTTGCCGACTACGAGCAGTACTTC. It encodes CSVADYEQYF.